The rows below give T cell receptor beta chains drawn from one sample of a study of CXCR3-negative and CXCR3-positive naive CD8 T cells. TCRdb reanalyzed the 5' RACE reads and collapses them to one entry per CDR3 protein, without DNA. This listing includes 50,000 to 55,000 distinct CDR3 sequences. Sequenced input: naive CXCR3- CD8+ T cells from blood. All receptors come from a human donor in good health. Some clones in this sample may be carry-over from other donors' samples. The CDR3 runs from the conserved cysteine through the conserved F or W. Rows may omit the clone size; those that give it use once, few, many or a size class.

len	v_gene	abundance	j_gene	CDR3aa
12	TRBV27	.	TRBJ2-1	CASSLSPNEQFF
13	TRBV5-1	.	TRBJ2-7	CASSLGSSYEQYF
14	TRBV5-6	.	TRBJ1-1	CASSPGPVNTEAFF
15	TRBV28	.	TRBJ2-7	CASSRPRDGVYEQYF
17	TRBV28	.	TRBJ2-3	CASSSQSAGGPTDTQYF
15	TRBV28	.	TRBJ2-3	CASSPSGRITDTQYF
13	TRBV28	.	TRBJ1-1	CASMEAGDTEAFF
13	TRBV29-1	.	TRBJ2-7	CSVVGGSVYEQYF
14	TRBV7-9	.	TRBJ2-7	CASSASGTIYEQYF
14	TRBV6-2/TRBV6-3	.	TRBJ2-7	CASSDREALREQYF
15	TRBV25-1	.	TRBJ2-1	CASSESMWTYNEQFF
16	TRBV7-9	.	TRBJ1-4	CASSLDRKGRDEKLFF
16	TRBV5-5	.	TRBJ2-5	CASSLLTGGQDETQYF
13	TRBV28	.	TRBJ1-1	CASSLGGKDEAFF
13	TRBV28	.	TRBJ1-6	CASSLPLRGALHF
17	TRBV27	.	TRBJ2-5	CASSTIFTGGLRETQYF
17	TRBV4-3	.	TRBJ2-4	CASSQGVSGIAKNIQYF
13	TRBV20-1	.	TRBJ2-7	CSARTGGLGEQYF
14	TRBV20-1	.	TRBJ2-7	CSARDPSVAYEQYF
15	TRBV2	.	TRBJ2-1	CASRDLGTRHNEQFF
13	TRBV2	medium-sized	TRBJ2-1	CASTNSGTGEQFF
12	TRBV4-2	.	TRBJ1-1	CASSQRGDTAFF
16	TRBV5-1	.	TRBJ2-7	CASSPGTPGSVYEQYF
15	TRBV7-9	.	TRBJ2-1	CASSRRQGPYNEQFF
17	TRBV21-1	.	TRBJ2-1	CASSSRRTSGTDNEQFF
15	TRBV20-1	.	TRBJ2-7	CSARDFGQSSYEQYF
17	TRBV5-1	.	TRBJ2-2	CASSLGAGSLFAGELFF
15	TRBV7-9	.	TRBJ2-7	CASSMTQGASYEQYF
18	TRBV5-1	.	TRBJ2-1	CASSLVGTSDLRGNEQFF
15	TRBV28	.	TRBJ2-7	CASSLENKVGYEQYF
15	TRBV29-1	.	TRBJ2-7	CSVPLENGGGYEQYF
14	TRBV6-5	.	TRBJ2-1	CASSYSGSQDEQFF
17	TRBV7-2	.	TRBJ2-3	CASSPGGLAGGEDTQYF
15	TRBV7-9	.	TRBJ1-4	CASSFTFGGGGKLFF
16	TRBV5-1	.	TRBJ2-1	CASSPYGQSSYNEQFF
15	TRBV6-1	.	TRBJ2-1	CASSAPGGAGNEQFF
16	TRBV4-1	.	TRBJ1-1	CASSQEEGGRNTEAFF
16	TRBV4-3	.	TRBJ1-6	CASSQDSGPATGPLHF
17	TRBV20-1	.	TRBJ2-7	CSATGVVLGAAFAEQYF
15	TRBV6-2/TRBV6-3	.	TRBJ1-4	CTSSYEAGASEKLFF
13	TRBV6-6	.	TRBJ1-2	CASRQGGNYGYTF
15	TRBV7-6	.	TRBJ1-4	CASSFGRSTNEKLFF
16	TRBV3-1	.	TRBJ2-2	CASSQDLREWSGELFF
16	TRBV12-3/TRBV12-4	.	TRBJ2-3	CASSLAASGGTDTQYF
14	TRBV5-1	.	TRBJ2-7	CASSLTGQVYEQYF
16	TRBV9	.	TRBJ1-5	CASSVDRQGVGSAQHF
14	TRBV12-3/TRBV12-4	.	TRBJ2-2	CASSPLSRIEELFF
14	TRBV6-2/TRBV6-3	.	TRBJ2-7	CASTDGTGNYEQYF
13	TRBV28	.	TRBJ2-7	CASSPEAVFGQYF
17	TRBV7-3	.	TRBJ2-1	CASSSTSSGGAINEQFF
15	TRBV6-5	.	TRBJ2-1	CASSIGGASGNEQFF
15	TRBV5-1	.	TRBJ2-7	CASSLVARQGNEQYF
13	TRBV29-1	.	TRBJ2-1	CSVSGTRVNEQFF
13	TRBV25-1	.	TRBJ1-2	CASLKTEGRGYTF
12	TRBV30	.	TRBJ2-7	CAWASGREEQYF
13	TRBV12-3/TRBV12-4	.	TRBJ2-7	CASSWAEDYEQYF
13	TRBV7-9	.	TRBJ2-7	CASSFSTEGEQYF